This T cell receptor beta chain stems from a study of T cell responses to AZD1222 COVID-19 vaccine (dated by TCRdb to about 2021). Regarding the research as a whole: AZD1222 recipients with second doses at about 4 weeks or about 12 weeks were pooled, because spike-specific TCR depth and breadth did not differ between schedules. TCR sequencing covered fewer than 250 trial participants: 207 given two doses of AZD1222 and approximately 26 given two doses of MenACWY control vaccine. Trial participants were enrolled into age subgroups of 18-55, 56-69 and 70-plus years, which contained about 150, 28 and 57 TCR-sequenced participants, respectively.

With regard to this clone: Its antigen target is currently unknown. Qualities for individual bases were not recorded, and no much larger clone is one base off.

CDR1 and CDR2, looked up from the germline V gene, are SGHVS and FNYEAQ. The CDR3, cysteine through phenylalanine, is 15 amino acids long. The sequence is cut down to CDR3 DNA, 45 bases in frame from base 1. Here V drops 0 bases and J drops 2 bases, and the junction holds 3 bases not matched to any gene. The CDR3 regions of human TCRbeta chains were analyzed by immunosequencing. The source study handled its data this way. TCRs in the repertoires were matched against a reference library of SARS-CoV-2-specific TCRs that had been generated with the MIRA antigen-specificity platform. Breadth meant the fraction of unique TCRs that were SARS-CoV-2-associated, whereas depth meant the fraction of total T cells that were SARS-CoV-2-associated. Each spike-specific TCR was assigned to its reactive spike region and to a CD4 or CD8 class using the MIRA data. Log10-transformed breadth and depth values were compared by one-way ANOVA with Sidak's multiple comparisons tests. What TCRdb holds here is the immuneACCESS table cut down to in-frame rearrangements. Part of the clones is not present; checked against another copy, under half of the missing clones reflect an unresolved V gene, and the others are unexplained. V, J and clone size were drawn from that table, and D and trimming were deduced from the DNA. In this sample the table shows approximately 28,000 clones, 93% of which occur a single time. Jointly, the top ten make up 8.1% of the sample.

The time point label on this specimen signifies: baseline before first vaccination. Samples from vaccinated people were obtained from the UK trials COV001 and COV002, which included a single-blind randomized controlled phase 2/3 trial of AZD1222 (ChAdOx1 nCoV-19) in healthy adults. For TCRbeta chain sequencing, PBMC samples from trial participants were taken at day 0 and at day 28 after the second dose. General findings and caveats noted by the study authors: In the small 56-69-year group, the increase in depth fell short of significance, most likely because of low power. Most participants were white British and females outnumbered males, and the authors suggested that clonal diversity may have been underestimated. A significant rise in spike-specific TCR breadth and depth was observed after two AZD1222 doses relative to day 0 and relative to MenACWY recipients. Epitopes outside the regions mutated in the B.1.351 and B.1.1.7 variants were reportedly recognized by nearly half of the unique spike-specific TCRs. Because no samples from the day 14 peak response were available, repertoires could be characterized only after the peak T cell response. Conclusions about previously exposed vaccinees were limited because only six AZD1222 recipients were SARS-CoV-2 seropositive at baseline. The whole spike protein was spanned by vaccine-associated CD4 TCRs, and dominant responses were seen in regions 160-218 and 743-854.

This sequence originates from an adult in good health. The sequencing here drew on peripheral blood, taken on day 0 of AZD1222 vaccination. Rearrangement joined TRBV7-6 to TRBJ1-1, with 7 bases aligning to TRBD1. DNA sequence: TGTGCCAGCAGCTTAGCGACAGGGACCAACACTGAAGCTTTCTTT. Its protein reads: CASSLATGTNTEAFF.